Presented here are 22 T cell receptor beta chains from one specimen sequenced in a study of early T cells in non-severe SARS-CoV-2 infection (dated by TCRdb to 2020 to 2022). The library came from 5' RACE. For sequencing, a NextSeq 500 was employed. The public reads were run again by TCRdb, first through fastp at Q25 and then through MiXCR, and only productive beta chains were kept. All rows with the same CDR3 protein become a single entry with the most common DNA and genes. The sample profile shows about 77,000 distinct CDR3 sequences; around 12% of them were found once. The ten top clones hold around 15% of the sample. The sample in question was whole blood, obtained at baseline. Source of these receptors: an adult who was a healthcare worker with PCR-confirmed SARS-CoV-2 infection or an uninfected control (not recorded which). The donor label of this sample is uncertain.

The chain employs TRBV28 and TRBJ1-1, with D unclear. CDR1 is MDHEN, CDR2 SYDVKM, per germline. Trimming took 2 bases from V and 1 from J, leaving 2 bases between them. This CDR3 has 12 residues. The CDR3 reads CASSLANTEAFF. DNA for the CDR3: TGTGCCAGCAGTTTAGCGAACACTGAAGCTTTCTTT.

This clonotype was found many times. The gene calls are TRBV20-1 and TRBJ2-5; perhaps TRBD1 as D (6 bases). Per germline, CDR1 DFQATT and CDR2 SNEGSKA (reference sequence). The V and J ends lost 8 bases and 0 bases respectively, with 16 bases between them. This CDR3 has 14 amino acids. CDR3 in amino acids: CSSGTPRYQETQYF. The CDR3 nucleotides are TGCAGTAGTGGGACACCCAGGTACCAAGAGACCCAGTACTTC.

V gene TRBV7-9 combines with J gene TRBJ2-3, with 7 nucleotides matching TRBD2. J gave up 0 bases and V 0 bases, and 3 bases lay outside the gene matches. The CDR3 has 16 residues. From germline, CDR1 is SEHNR and CDR2 FQNEAQ (reference sequence). Here the CDR3 DNA reads TGTGCCAGCAGCTTAGCTAGCGGGCCGAGCACAGATACGCAGTATTTT. Protein product: CASSLASGPSTDTQYF.

This clonotype appeared many times. This chain links TRBV7-9 with TRBJ1-1; 8 positions agree with TRBD1. The CDR3 totals 15 residues. From germline, CDR1 is SEHNR and CDR2 FQNEAQ (reference sequence). After removal of 0 bases from V and 4 bases from J, the junction contained 4 bases not matched to a gene. The CDR3 nucleotides are TGTGCCAGCAGCTTAGCGCAGGGGGCGGGCACTGAAGCTTTCTTT. Protein product: CASSLAQGAGTEAFF.

The chain combines TRBV7-8 with TRBJ1-5; TRBD1 aligns across 8 bases. Germline trimming cut 5 bases from V and 5 bases from J; bases unmatched to any gene: 8. Per germline, CDR1 SGHVS and CDR2 FQNEAQ. This CDR3 has 15 amino acids. The CDR3 DNA sequence: TGTGCCAGCAGCATACGGACAGGGTGGGATCAGCCCCAGCATTTT. Amino acids: CASSIRTGWDQPQHF.

The chain carries TRBV7-3 and TRBJ2-2, with 9 nucleotides matching TRBD2. Per germline, CDR1 SGHTA and CDR2 FQGTGA. After removal of 4 bases from V and 1 base from J, the junction contained 4 bases not matched to a gene. The CDR3 sequence is 16 residues long. CDR3 coding DNA: TGTGCCAGCAGCTATGTTAGCGGGGGGAACACCGGGGAGCTGTTTTTT. Protein: CASSYVSGGNTGELFF.

This chain connects TRBV18 to TRBJ1-1; D gene unclear. Germline V gene data show CDR1 as KGHSH and CDR2 as LQKENI. The CDR3 covers 13 residues. Trimming removed 5 bases from V and 5 bases from J, with 12 bases in between. As DNA, the CDR3 is TGTGCCAGCTCAGCGGCCACAGAGACTGAAGCTTTCTTT. Translated, it gives CASSAATETEAFF.

The chain carries TRBV11-2 and TRBJ2-5, with D perhaps TRBD2 (5 bases). The V end was cut by 3 bases, the J end by 5 bases, with 16 bases between. This CDR3 region has 15 residues. Germline CDR1 SGHAT, CDR2 FQNNGV. As DNA, the CDR3 is TGTGCCAGCAGCTTTGTGGGTGCTAGCACGGAGACCCAGTACTTC. Encoded protein: CASSFVGASTETQYF. The full variable domain, its missing parts supplied by reference TRBV11-2 and TRBJ2-5, is EAGVAQSPRYKIIEKRQSVAFWCNPISGHATLYWYQQILGQGPKLLIQFQNNGVVDDSQLPKDRFSAERLKGVDSTLKIQPAKLEDSAVYLCASSFVGASTETQYFGPGTRLLVL.

The chain uses TRBV9 and TRBJ2-3; either TRBD1 or TRBD2 may supply D (5 bases each). This CDR3 has 15 residues. Trimming cost V 4 bases and J 2 bases, with 14 bases left between them. Germline V CDR1 and CDR2: SGDLS, YYNGEE. Here the CDR3 reads CASSRHQGDTDTQYF. The CDR3 DNA sequence: TGTGCCAGCAGCAGACACCAGGGAGACACAGATACGCAGTATTTT.

The chain links TRBV4-1 to TRBJ2-4; D is unclear. Germline V gives CDR1 MGHRA, CDR2 YSYEKL. CDR3 size: 14 residues. With 0 bases removed from V and 9 bases from J, the gap between germline ends came to 12 bases. CDR3 in DNA: TGCGCCAGCAGCCAAGAACCCACTATCAGCATTCAGTACTTC. Protein sequence: CASSQEPTISIQYF.

This clonotype has just a few counts. CDR3 DNA sequence: TGTGCCACCAGCTCCTCCGGGACCCCGGGGAAAAAACTGTTTTTT. As protein: CATSSSGTPGKKLFF. The chain links TRBV15 to TRBJ1-4; tentatively, D is TRBD1 (5 bases). Germline CDR1 is LNHNV and CDR2 is YYDKDF (reference sequence). CDR3 length equals 15 residues. Trimming left V 5 bases short and J 9 bases short, with 19 bases between.

Ten or more counts support this clonotype. This sequence joins TRBV11-1 and TRBJ2-1; the D gene is possibly TRBD2 (6 bases). The CDR3 consists of 14 residues. Trimming cost V 1 base and J 5 bases, with 9 bases left between them. CDR1 and CDR2 (germline): SGHAT, FQDESV (reference sequence). The DNA of the CDR3 is TGTGCCAGCAGCTTAGACGGGGAGGACAATGAGCAGTTCTTC. It codes for CASSLDGEDNEQFF.

This clonotype was counted many times. The chain employs TRBV7-8 and TRBJ2-4, with D possibly matching TRBD2 (6 bases). Germline V gives CDR1 SGHVS, CDR2 FQNEAQ. Deletions cut 5 bases from V and 1 base from J, with 15 bases between. The CDR3 runs to 16 residues. CDR3 DNA sequence: TGTGCCAGCAGCCGCGACGGGGGTAGGGCCAAAAACATTCAGTACTTC. This gives the protein CASSRDGGRAKNIQYF.

This clonotype was picked up a small number of times. The chain joins TRBV7-6 to TRBJ1-2; D is ambiguous. CDR1 SGHVS and CDR2 FNYEAQ come from the germline V gene. The CDR3 has 13 residues. Trimming removed 2 bases at V and 5 bases at J, with 9 bases between. This CDR3 reads CASSLFPAYGYTF. CDR3 in DNA: TGTGCCAGCAGCTTATTTCCAGCTTATGGCTACACCTTC.

This clonotype was found a few times. The chain uses TRBV30 and TRBJ1-1; D may be TRBD1 (5 bases). Trimming pared 4 bases from V and 2 bases from J, leaving 11 bases between. There are 13 residues in the CDR3. Germline V CDR1 and CDR2: GTSNPN, SVGIG (reference sequence). The CDR3 sequence: CAWNRGFNTEAFF. The CDR3, as DNA: TGTGCCTGGAATCGGGGGTTTAACACTGAAGCTTTCTTT.

V gene TRBV27 combines with J gene TRBJ2-3, with D possibly TRBD2 on 7 matching bases. CDR1 and CDR2 (germline): MNHEY, SMNVEV (reference sequence). Trimming stripped 7 bases from V and 5 bases from J, with 22 bases between. The CDR3 sequence is 16 residues long. CDR3 nucleotides: TGTGCCAGCAACTTGGAGGGGCAGAGGGGGGGAGATACGCAGTATTTT. Its translation: CASNLEGQRGGDTQYF.

This clonotype occurred many times. The CDR3: CASSRLWALKTDEQFF. The CDR3 bases are TGTGCCAGCAGCCGGTTGTGGGCGCTGAAGACGGATGAGCAGTTCTTC. The chain employs TRBV7-8 and TRBJ2-1; no firm D call. This CDR3 comprises 16 residues. Germline V gene sequence: CDR1 SGHVS, CDR2 FQNEAQ. Deletions cut 5 bases from V and 8 bases from J, with 22 bases between.

Ten or more counts support this clonotype. The chain carries TRBV6-1 and TRBJ2-5; 9 bases fit TRBD2. Germline V lookup: CDR1 MNHNS, CDR2 SASEGT. The CDR3 totals 14 residues. V trimming: 4 bases; J trimming: 8 bases; junction bases outside the gene matches: 8. Here the CDR3 reads CASSVSGGQNTQYF. The CDR3 DNA reads TGTGCCAGCAGTGTTAGCGGGGGCCAGAATACCCAGTACTTC.

This clonotype occurred a few times. The chain uses TRBV12-3 or TRBV12-4 and TRBJ2-2; D uncertain. The CDR3 covers 12 residues. V dropped 5 bases and J dropped 5 bases, with 6 bases sitting between them. The CDR3 spells CASSPPTGELFF. Here the CDR3 DNA reads TGTGCCAGCAGTCCACCGACCGGGGAGCTGTTTTTT.

This clonotype showed up many times. This chain connects TRBV10-3 to TRBJ2-6; D is undetermined. The length of the CDR3 is 17 residues. Trimming cost V 3 bases and J 0 bases, with 12 bases left between them. Germline V gene lookup returns CDR1 ENHRY and CDR2 SYGVKD. Here the CDR3 DNA reads TGTGCCATCAGTGAAGGCAGCACAATCTCTGGGGCCAACGTCCTGACTTTC. Amino acids: CAISEGSTISGANVLTF.

The gene calls are TRBV20-1 and TRBJ2-1; D uncertain. The germline gives CDR1 DFQATT, CDR2 SNEGSKA (reference sequence). CDR3 length: 15 residues. The V end was cut by 2 bases, the J end by 3 bases, with 14 bases between. This chain's CDR3 is CSARTEAESYNEQFF. CDR3 nucleotides: TGCAGTGCTAGAACTGAGGCGGAGAGCTACAATGAGCAGTTCTTC.

This clonotype was picked up a small number of times. The chain employs TRBV5-1 and TRBJ2-7; unclear D gene. The CDR3 loop spans 13 amino acids. V dropped 4 bases and J dropped 3 bases, with 11 bases sitting between them. Germline V gives CDR1 SGHRS, CDR2 YFSETQ. The CDR3 region is CASSHRADYEQYF. DNA for the CDR3: TGCGCCAGCAGCCACCGGGCCGACTACGAGCAGTACTTC.